The 7 T cell receptor beta chains given below trace back to one sample, sequenced in a study of T-cell reconstitution after alpha-beta-depleted transplantation in children. Unique molecular identifiers were incorporated into the prepared TCRbeta library. TCRdb called the PCR reads again in MiXCR, with one record for every CDR3 protein. This sample yields 250,000 to 300,000 distinct CDR3 sequences, of which 10% are seen a single time; just under 7.5% belongs to the top ten. Sequenced material: PBMCs, taken before TCRalphabeta/CD19-depleted stem cell transplant. These TCRs come from a boy less than two years old with acute myeloid leukemia, due to receive a stem cell transplant.

This clonotype was observed at least ten times. This rearrangement joins TRBV7-9 to TRBJ2-7; the D is unclear. CDR3 length: 13 amino acids. The germline gives CDR1 SEHNR, CDR2 FQNEAQ (reference sequence). Trimming cost V 3 bases and J 6 bases, with 12 bases left between them. CDR3 sequence: CASSLEQISEQYF. The CDR3 DNA sequence: TGTGCCAGCAGCTTGGAACAGATTTCCGAGCAGTACTTC.

This clonotype was recorded at least ten times. The rearrangement links TRBV29-1 to TRBJ2-5; D unresolved. Germline CDR1 is SQVTM and CDR2 is ANQGSEA. V shed 1 base and J shed 5 bases, with 14 bases lying between them. There are 14 residues in the CDR3. The DNA of the CDR3 is TGCAGCGTTGAAGGCCCACGAGCTGCGGAGACCCAGTACTTC. Its protein product is CSVEGPRAAETQYF. Combining the CDR3 with reference TRBV29-1 and TRBJ2-5 gives the whole variable domain SAVISQKPSRDICQRGTSLTIQCQVDSQVTMMFWYRQQPGQSLTLIATANQGSEATYESGFVIDKFPISRPNLTFSTLTVSNMSPEDSSIYLCSVEGPRAAETQYFGPGTRLLVL.

CDR3 sequence reads: CASSSLFRYNEQFF. CDR3 coding DNA: TGTGCCAGCAGCTCCCTCTTTAGATACAATGAGCAGTTCTTC. V gene TRBV13 combines with J gene TRBJ2-1, with D hard to call. The V end was cut by 4 bases, the J end by 4 bases, with 11 bases between. CDR1 is PRHDT, CDR2 FYEKMQ, per germline (reference sequence). There are 14 residues in the CDR3.

This clonotype was observed many times. The chain links TRBV6-2 or TRBV6-3 to TRBJ2-7; TRBD2 agrees at 11 bases. The CDR3 runs 14 residues. CDR1 and CDR2 (germline): MNHEY, SVGEGT. The ends lost 6 bases at V and 7 bases at J; junction bases unmatched: 8. The CDR3 coding sequence is TGTGCCAGCAGAGCTAGACTAGCGGGAAGAGAGCAGTACTTC. Protein sequence: CASRARLAGREQYF.

The J gene is TRBJ2-3, the V gene TRBV27; tentatively, D is TRBD1 (6 bases). This CDR3 is 15 amino acids long. Trimming removed 1 base at V and 6 bases at J, with 14 bases between. Per germline, CDR1 MNHEY and CDR2 SMNVEV (reference sequence). CDR3 region: CASSLLGAVSDTQYF. As DNA, the CDR3 is TGTGCCAGCAGTTTATTGGGGGCGGTGAGTGATACGCAGTATTTT.

This clonotype was observed a handful of times. The rearrangement uses TRBV2 and TRBJ1-1, with D uncertain. The CDR3 covers 14 residues. Trimming left V 6 bases short and J 1 base short, with 12 bases between. Germline V gene lookup returns CDR1 SNHLY and CDR2 FYNNEI. The CDR3 DNA reads as TGTGCCAGCAGCGAGGACGGAGGGAACACTGAAGCTTTCTTT. This encodes CASSEDGGNTEAFF. Complete variable domain (other parts from reference TRBV2 and TRBJ1-1): EPEVTQTPSHQVTQMGQEVILRCVPISNHLYFYWYRQILGQKVEFLVSFYNNEISEKSEIFDDQFSVERPDGSNFTLKIRSTKLEDSAMYFCASSEDGGNTEAFFGQGTRLTVV.

This clonotype was detected a few times. The chain carries TRBV5-6 and TRBJ2-5; D is perhaps TRBD1 or TRBD2 (6 bases each). This CDR3 is 16 amino acids long. The germline gives CDR1 SGHDT, CDR2 YYEEEE. V lost 0 bases, J lost 1 base, and 13 bases lay in between. The CDR3 DNA sequence: TGTGCCAGCAGCTTGGGGGGTTCGGGGGCCCAAGAGACCCAGTACTTC. Translating gives CASSLGGSGAQETQYF.